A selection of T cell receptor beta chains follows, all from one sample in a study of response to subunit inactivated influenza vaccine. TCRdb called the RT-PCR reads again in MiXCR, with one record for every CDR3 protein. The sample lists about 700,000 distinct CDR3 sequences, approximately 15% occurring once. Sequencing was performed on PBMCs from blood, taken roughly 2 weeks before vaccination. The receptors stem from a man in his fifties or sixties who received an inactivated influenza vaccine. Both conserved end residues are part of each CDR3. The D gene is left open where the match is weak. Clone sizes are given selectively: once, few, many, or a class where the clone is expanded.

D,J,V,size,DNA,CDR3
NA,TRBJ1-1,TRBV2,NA,TGTGCCAGCAGGGGGGGGCCGAACACTGAAGCTTTCTTT,CASRGGPNTEAFF
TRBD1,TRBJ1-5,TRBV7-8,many,TGTGCCAGCAGCCCGAGGACAGGGGGTAGCAATCAGCCCCAGCATTTT,CASSPRTGGSNQPQHF
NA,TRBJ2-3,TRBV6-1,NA,TGTGCCAGCAAACGGCCGGGCACAGATACGCAGTATTTT,CASKRPGTDTQYF
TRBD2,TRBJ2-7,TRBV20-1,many,TGCAGTGCTAGTAAGCGGGACTCCTACGAGCAGTACTTC,CSASKRDSYEQYF
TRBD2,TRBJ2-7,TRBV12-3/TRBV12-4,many,TGTGCCAGCACCACGGGACTAGCCTCCCGAGGCGGCGAGCAGTACTTC,CASTTGLASRGGEQYF
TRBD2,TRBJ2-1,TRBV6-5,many,TGTGCCAGCAGTTACGCTAGCGGGACCTACAATGAGCAGTTCTTC,CASSYASGTYNEQFF
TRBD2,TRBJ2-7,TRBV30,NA,TGTGCCTGGAGTCTCCGACTAGCCATTTCCTACGAGCAGTACTTC,CAWSLRLAISYEQYF
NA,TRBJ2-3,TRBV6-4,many,TGTGCCAGCGGCGAAGGCCACACAGATACGCAGTATTTT,CASGEGHTDTQYF
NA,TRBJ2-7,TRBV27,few,TGTGCCAGCAGTTTATATGTCAGCTACGAGCAGTACTTC,CASSLYVSYEQYF
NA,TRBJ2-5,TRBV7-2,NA,TGTGCCAGCAGCGGACATCTTGAACTGTACTTC,CASSGHLELYF
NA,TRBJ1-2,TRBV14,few,TGTGCCAGCAGCCAAGATTGGGGACAATCAATCTATGGCTACACCTTC,CASSQDWGQSIYGYTF
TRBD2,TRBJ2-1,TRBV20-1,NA,TGCAGTGCCGCGCGCGGGGGGGGGACTAGCGACAATGAGCAGTTCTTC,CSAARGGGTSDNEQFF
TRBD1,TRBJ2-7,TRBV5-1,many,TGCGCCAGCAGCTTGGAGCGGACAGGGATAACCTACGAGCAGTACTTC,CASSLERTGITYEQYF
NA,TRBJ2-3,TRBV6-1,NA,TGTGCCAGCAGTCCGTACCGGGGCTCAGATACGCAGTATTTT,CASSPYRGSDTQYF
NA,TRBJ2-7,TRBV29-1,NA,TGCAGCGTTGGGGCTGGGACCTCCTACGAGCAGTACTTC,CSVGAGTSYEQYF
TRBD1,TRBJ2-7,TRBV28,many,TGTGCCAGCAGTCCGGGACAGGGAATCTACGAGCAGTACTTC,CASSPGQGIYEQYF
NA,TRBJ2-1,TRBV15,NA,TGTGCCACCAGCATTGGACAGTACAATGAGCAGTTCTTC,CATSIGQYNEQFF
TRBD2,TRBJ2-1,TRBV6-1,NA,TGTGCCAGCAGTGTAGCGGGAGCCCACAATGAGCAGTTCTTC,CASSVAGAHNEQFF
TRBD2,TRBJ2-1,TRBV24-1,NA,TGTGCCACCAGTGATTCGAGCGGGAAGCCCTACAATGAGCAGTTCTTC,CATSDSSGKPYNEQFF
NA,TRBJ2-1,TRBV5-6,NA,TGTGCCAGCAGCTTGGGAGTAGAATACAAAAATGAGCAGTTCTTC,CASSLGVEYKNEQFF
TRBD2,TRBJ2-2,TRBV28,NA,TGTGCCAGCAACCTCGGGCTAGCGGGCACCGGGGAGCTGTTTTTT,CASNLGLAGTGELFF
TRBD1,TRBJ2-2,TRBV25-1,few,TGTGCCAGCAGAGACAGGGGGCTGGCCGGGGAGCTGTTTTTT,CASRDRGLAGELFF
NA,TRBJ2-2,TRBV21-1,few,TGTGCCAGCAGCAAAGAAGCGGTAGCCACCGGGGAGCTGTTTTTT,CASSKEAVATGELFF
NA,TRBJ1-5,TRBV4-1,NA,TGCGCCAGCAGCCAACTGACTGCAACTAATCAGCCCCAGCTTTTT,CASSQLTATNQPQLF
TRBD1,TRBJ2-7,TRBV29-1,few,TGCAGCGTTGAGGGGGACAGGGGAAAGGCCTACGAGCAGTACTTC,CSVEGDRGKAYEQYF
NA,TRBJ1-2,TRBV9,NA,TGTGCCAGCAGCGTAGCCCAGGGGAGGCGAGGTGGCTACACCTTC,CASSVAQGRRGGYTF
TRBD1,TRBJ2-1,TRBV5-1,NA,TGCGCCAGCAGGCACACAGGGGGCTCCTACAATGAGCAGTTCTTC,CASRHTGGSYNEQFF
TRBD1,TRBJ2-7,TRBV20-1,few,TGCAGTGCGGTGGCAGGGGGTGACGAGCAGTACTTC,CSAVAGGDEQYF
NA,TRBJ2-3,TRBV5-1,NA,TGCGCCAGCAGCCTCCGGCAGGGCACAGATACGCAGTATTTT,CASSLRQGTDTQYF
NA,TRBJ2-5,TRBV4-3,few,TGCGCCAGCAGCCAAGATAGGAGTAAGACCCAGTACTTC,CASSQDRSKTQYF
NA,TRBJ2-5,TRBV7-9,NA,TGTGCCAGCGACCAAGTCGGGCAGCAGACCCAAGAGACCCAGTACTTC,CASDQVGQQTQETQYF
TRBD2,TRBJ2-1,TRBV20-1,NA,TGCAGTTCCCCAAGCGGGGAACGGAACTACAATGAGCAGTTCTTC,CSSPSGERNYNEQFF
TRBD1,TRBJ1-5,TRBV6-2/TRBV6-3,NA,TGTGCCAGCAGCCTAACAGGGGTCTATAGCAATCAGCCCCAGCATTTT,CASSLTGVYSNQPQHF
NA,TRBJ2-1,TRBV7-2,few,TGTGCCAGCAGCTTAGGGGGTCAGGGCTCCTACAATGAGCAGTTCTTC,CASSLGGQGSYNEQFF
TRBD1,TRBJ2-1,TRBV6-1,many,TGTGCCAGCAGGGGACAGGTCTTCGATAATGAGCAGTTCTTC,CASRGQVFDNEQFF
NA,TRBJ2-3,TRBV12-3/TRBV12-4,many,TGTGCCAGCAGTGAAGGGGGGCCTCATACAGATACGCAGTATTTT,CASSEGGPHTDTQYF
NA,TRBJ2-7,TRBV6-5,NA,TGTGCCAGCAGTTACTCCCGATACTACGAGCAGTACTTC,CASSYSRYYEQYF
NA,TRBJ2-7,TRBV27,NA,TGTGCCAGCAGCCCGGGACCTAGAGGCTTGAGTAGCTACGAGCAGTACTTC,CASSPGPRGLSSYEQYF
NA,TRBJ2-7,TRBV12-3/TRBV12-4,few,TGTGCCAGCAGACAGGCGTCCTACGAGCAGTACTTC,CASRQASYEQYF
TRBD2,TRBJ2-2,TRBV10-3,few,TGTGCCATCAGTGCAGGGAACGGGAGGGCCGCCGGGGAGCTGTTTTTT,CAISAGNGRAAGELFF
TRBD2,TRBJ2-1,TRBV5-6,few,TGTGCCAGCAGCACCCCGGGACTAGCGGGGTACTACAATGAGCAGTTCTTC,CASSTPGLAGYYNEQFF
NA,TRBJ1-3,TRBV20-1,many,TGCAGTGCTAGAGCCAGGGGAGAAAACACCATATATTTT,CSARARGENTIYF
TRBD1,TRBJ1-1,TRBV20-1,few,TGCAGTGCTAGAGATTGGGACAGGAACACTGAAGCTTTCTTT,CSARDWDRNTEAFF
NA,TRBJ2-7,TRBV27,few,TGTGCCAGCAGATCTGGACAGCTAGCCTCCTACGAGCAGTACTTC,CASRSGQLASYEQYF
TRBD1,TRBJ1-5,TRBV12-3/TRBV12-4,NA,TGTGCCAGCAGTCAGGGACAGGCATACAATCAGCCCCAGCATTTT,CASSQGQAYNQPQHF
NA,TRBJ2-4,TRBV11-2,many,TGTGCCAGCAGCCCAGACAGGTTTCTAGCCAAAAACATTCAGTACTTC,CASSPDRFLAKNIQYF
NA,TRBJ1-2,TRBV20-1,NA,TGCAGTGCCACGGACGCATCGTCGGGCTACACCTTC,CSATDASSGYTF
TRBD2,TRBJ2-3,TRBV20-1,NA,TGCAGTGCTAACAGACTAGCGGGGGAGGCAGATACGCAGTATTTT,CSANRLAGEADTQYF